This T cell receptor (beta chain) comes out of a study of CD4 T cells in relation to SARS-CoV-2 and coronaviruses. Turning to the study itself: TCR beta CDR3s were sequenced after approximately ten-day antigen culture of PBMCs. Crossreactive spike epitopes shared across donors were mapped to their HLA restriction. Negative control cultures got HIV-1 Nef peptides or no peptide.

The unexposed donors gave CD4+ T cells in about 2010-2019, prior to COVID-19. After 10 to 11 days of culture, CD4+ T cells were isolated. The data were produced by immunoSEQ multiplex PCR, yet TCRdb's version contains in-frame clones alone and is incomplete. This sample has roughly 30,000 clones; roughly 76% occur once, and the top ten carry approximately 16%. The CDR3 is 17 residues long. Germline lookup yields CDR1 MNHNS and CDR2 SASEGT. Trimming shortened V by 1 base and J by 2 bases, and 15 bases separated the two germline ends. With respect to this clone: The antigen is not known.

The J gene is TRBJ1-3, the V gene TRBV6-1, with D perhaps TRBD1 (6 bases). Sequencing was done on a sample of CD4+ T cells from PBMCs, cultured in vitro. The origin of this receptor is a human donor in good health. In DNA, the CDR3 is TGTGCCAGCAGTGAAGGTTTAGTCCACAGGGCTGGAAACACCATATATTTT. Its translation is CASSEGLVHRAGNTIYF.